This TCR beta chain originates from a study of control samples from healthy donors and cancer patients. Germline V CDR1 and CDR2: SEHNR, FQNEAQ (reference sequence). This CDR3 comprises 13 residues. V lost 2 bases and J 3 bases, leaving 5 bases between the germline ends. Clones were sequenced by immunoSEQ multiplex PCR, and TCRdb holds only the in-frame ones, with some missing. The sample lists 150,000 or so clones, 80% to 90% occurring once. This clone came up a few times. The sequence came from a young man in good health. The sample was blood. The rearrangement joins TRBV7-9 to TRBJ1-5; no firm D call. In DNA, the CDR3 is TGTGCCAGCAGCTTACAAAACAATCAGCCCCAGCATTTT. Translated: CASSLQNNQPQHF. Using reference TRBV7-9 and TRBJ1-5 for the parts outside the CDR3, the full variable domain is DTGVSQNPRHKITKRGQNVTFRCDPISEHNRLYWYRQTLGQGPEFLTYFQNEAQLEKSRLLSDRFSAERPKGSFSTLEIQRTEQGDSAMYLCASSLQNNQPQHFGDGTRLSIL.